One and the same sample provided the 22 T cell receptor beta chains below, sequenced in a study of blood T cell repertoires in COVID-19. The protocol was immunoSEQ multiplex PCR, while the TCRdb copy is restricted to in-frame clones and leaves out a portion. The table has roughly 170,000 clones, about 78% seen once. Sequencing was done on a sample of PBMCs or T cells enriched from blood (not recorded which). The source is a woman aged 45 to 65 who had recovered from COVID-19.

The V gene is TRBV4-1, the J gene TRBJ2-1, with TRBD2 matching 14 bases. This CDR3 spans 18 amino acids. With V trimmed by 3 bases and J by 1 base, 5 bases remained unmatched. The germline V gene encodes CDR1 MGHRA and CDR2 YSYEKL. CDR3 protein: CASSQGLAGVGSYNEQFF. CDR3 in DNA: TGCGCCAGCAGCCAGGGACTAGCGGGAGTAGGGTCCTACAATGAGCAGTTCTTC.

This chain uses TRBV19 with TRBJ2-2; a weak D match, TRBD2 (6 bases). The CDR3 covers 14 residues. Germline V lookup: CDR1 LNHDA, CDR2 SQIVND (reference sequence). The CDR3 DNA reads as TGTGCTACGAGGGGCGGACTATTGACCGGGGAGCTGTTTTTT. Translation: CATRGGLLTGELFF.

The V and J genes are TRBV19 and TRBJ2-2; D perhaps matches TRBD1 (6 bases). The CDR3 has 17 amino acids. CDR1 and CDR2 from the germline V gene are LNHDA and SQIVND (reference sequence). The V and J ends lost 4 bases and 4 bases respectively, with 19 bases between them. The CDR3 loop reads CASSRPTQGTTTGELFF. In DNA, the CDR3 is TGTGCCAGTAGTAGGCCCACACAAGGGACAACCACCGGGGAGCTGTTTTTT. The full variable domain, in which reference TRBV19 and TRBJ2-2 provide the parts outside the CDR3, is DGGITQSPKYLFRKEGQNVTLSCEQNLNHDAMYWYRQDPGQGLRLIYYSQIVNDFQKGDIAEGYSVSREKKESFPLTVTSAQKNPTAFYLCASSRPTQGTTTGELFFGEGSRLTVL.

J is TRBJ2-4 and V is TRBV4-2; 8 nucleotides agree with TRBD2. This CDR3 has 21 residues. J gave up 0 bases and V 0 bases, and 16 bases lay outside the gene matches. Germline V gene lookup returns CDR1 LGHNA and CDR2 YNFKEQ. The DNA for the CDR3 is TGTGCCAGCAGCCAAGAAGGTACTGCCGGGAGGGCCTCGACAGCCAAAAACATTCAGTACTTC. This sequence encodes CASSQEGTAGRASTAKNIQYF.

This sequence joins TRBV19 and TRBJ2-3; D not certain. The germline CDR1 and CDR2 sequences are LNHDA and SQIVND (reference sequence). This CDR3 is 13 amino acids long. V lost 7 bases, J lost 5 bases, and 13 bases lay in between. Written as DNA, the CDR3 is TGTGCCAGTACACCACCCTACGAAGATACGCAGTATTTT. Protein product: CASTPPYEDTQYF.

This clone was detected a few times. V gene TRBV7-2 combines with J gene TRBJ2-1; 12 nucleotides agree with TRBD1. The CDR3 covers 15 residues. Trimming at V came to 3 bases and at J to 7 bases, leaving 4 bases not matched to a gene. Per germline, CDR1 SGHTA and CDR2 FQGNSA. DNA of the CDR3: TGTGCCAGCAGCTTGGGACAGGGGGCCATGAATGAGCAGTTCTTC. Translated: CASSLGQGAMNEQFF.

The chain links TRBV5-4 to TRBJ2-1; maybe TRBD2 (5 bases). V dropped 4 bases and J dropped 5 bases, with 10 bases sitting between them. The germline gives CDR1 SGHNT, CDR2 YYREEE (reference sequence). The CDR3 runs 13 residues. The CDR3 region is CASSRTGDNEQFF. In nucleotides, the CDR3 is TGTGCCAGCAGCCGGACTGGTGACAATGAGCAGTTCTTC.

The V gene is TRBV7-8, the J gene TRBJ2-5, with TRBD1 identical over 11 bases. The germline CDR1 and CDR2 sequences are SGHVS and FQNEAQ. The CDR3 sequence is 15 residues long. The trim removed 3 bases at V and 7 bases at J, leaving 7 bases unmatched. The CDR3: CASSLGGTGGGTQYF. In DNA, the CDR3 is TGTGCCAGCAGCTTGGGAGGGACAGGGGGTGGGACCCAGTACTTC.

This clone has only a few counts. This chain connects TRBV4-1 to TRBJ1-4; D might be TRBD1 (5 bases). In germline, CDR1 is MGHRA, CDR2 YSYEKL. Trimming removed 4 bases from V and 8 bases from J, with 14 bases in between. The CDR3 is made up of 14 amino acids. The CDR3: CASSLSAGQEKLFF. The CDR3 DNA is TGCGCCAGCAGCCTTTCGGCAGGGCAAGAAAAACTGTTTTTT.

This clone was counted a few times. The rearrangement joins TRBV6-5 to TRBJ1-2, with 9 bases that match TRBD1. Germline lookup yields CDR1 MNHEY and CDR2 SVGAGI. The CDR3 length is 14 residues. V lost 9 bases, J lost 5 bases, and 10 bases stayed unmatched. The CDR3 spells CASAPRDRVYGYTF. The CDR3 DNA sequence: TGTGCCAGTGCCCCGAGGGACAGGGTATATGGCTACACCTTC.

The chain carries TRBV10-3 and TRBJ2-7, with D possibly being TRBD1 (6 bases). The germline gives CDR1 ENHRY, CDR2 SYGVKD. The CDR3 is 14 residues long. V was shortened by 4 bases and J by 4 bases, with 14 bases between the two germline ends. CDR3 residues: CAISARGIGYEQYF. In nucleotides, the CDR3 is TGTGCCATCAGTGCCAGGGGCATTGGTTACGAGCAGTACTTC.

The V and J genes are TRBV7-9 and TRBJ2-7; D remains ambiguous. V was clipped by 0 bases and J by 3 bases, with 6 bases between them. CDR1 SEHNR and CDR2 FQNEAQ come from the germline V gene (reference sequence). CDR3 size: 13 residues. CDR3 protein: CASSLARDYEQYF. The DNA for the CDR3 is TGTGCCAGCAGCTTAGCACGAGACTACGAGCAGTACTTC.

The genes are TRBV11-2 and TRBJ1-1; 9 bases map to TRBD1. The CDR3 runs 14 residues. The germline CDR1 and CDR2 sequences are SGHAT and FQNNGV. V lost 5 bases to trimming and J lost 5 bases; unmatched junction nucleotides: 6. CDR3: CASSPRTGETEAFF. Written as DNA, the CDR3 is TGTGCCAGCAGCCCCCGGACAGGGGAGACTGAAGCTTTCTTT.

V gene TRBV27 combines with J gene TRBJ2-5; perhaps TRBD2 as D (6 bases). The V end lost 4 bases, the J end lost 5 bases, and 14 bases lay between the germline ends. This CDR3 comprises 14 residues. The germline CDR1 and CDR2 sequences are MNHEY and SMNVEV (reference sequence). The CDR3 loop reads CASSSGLRRETQYF. CDR3 nucleotide sequence: TGTGCCAGCAGTTCGGGACTTCGCCGGGAGACCCAGTACTTC.

The chain joins TRBV7-2 to TRBJ2-7; 9 nucleotides match TRBD2. The CDR3 is 17 amino acids. From germline, CDR1 is SGHTA and CDR2 FQGNSA. J lost 0 bases, V lost 2 bases, and 8 bases had no gene match. In DNA, the CDR3 is TGTGCCAGCAGCTTACCCCATAGCGGGAGAGTCTCCTACGAGCAGTACTTC. Translated, it gives CASSLPHSGRVSYEQYF.

This chain connects TRBV9 to TRBJ2-7, with 9 bases fitting TRBD2. V lost 3 bases and J lost 3; bases outside the gene matches: 7. The CDR3 spans 15 residues. Germline values: CDR1 SGDLS, CDR2 YYNGEE. The CDR3: CASSEASGNLYEQYF. The CDR3 DNA follows: TGTGCCAGCAGCGAGGCTAGCGGGAACCTCTACGAGCAGTACTTC.

This clone was detected only a few times. CDR3: CASSLAEGGGNTIYF. The CDR3 DNA reads as TGTGCCAGCAGCTTAGCGGAGGGTGGTGGAAACACCATATATTTT. The V gene is TRBV7-9, the J gene TRBJ1-3; D gene unclear. From germline, CDR1 is SEHNR and CDR2 FQNEAQ (reference sequence). The CDR3 loop spans 15 amino acids. Trimming removed 0 bases from V and 3 bases from J, with 9 bases in between.

This clone was detected only a few times. V and J are TRBV5-1 and TRBJ1-5; the match to TRBD1 covers 9 bases. Losses at the gene ends were 0 bases for V and 7 bases for J; bases not matched to a gene: 5. In germline, CDR1 is SGHRS, CDR2 YFSETQ. CDR3 length equals 15 residues. DNA for the CDR3: TGCGCCAGCAGCTTGGGGACAGGGGTAAGCCAGCCCCAGCATTTT. It specifies CASSLGTGVSQPQHF.

A single count supports this clone. The gene calls are TRBV20-1 and TRBJ1-2; maybe TRBD1 (6 bases). V lost 3 bases and J lost 6, with 23 bases in between. The CDR3 has 16 amino acids. Per the germline V gene, CDR1 is DFQATT and CDR2 is SNEGSKA (reference sequence). The CDR3 nucleotides read TGCAGTGCTAGTTGGCCCCGCGGGGGGCGATTCAATGGCTACACCTTC. Its translation: CSASWPRGGRFNGYTF.

The V and J genes are TRBV7-6 and TRBJ2-1; 11 bases agree with TRBD2. CDR3 size: 16 residues. Germline V lookup: CDR1 SGHVS, CDR2 FNYEAQ. With V trimmed by 5 bases and J by 4 bases, 7 bases remained unmatched. For the CDR3, the DNA is TGTGCCAGCAGCGCCCTCCTAGCGGGAGGTTACAATGAGCAGTTCTTC. Amino acid sequence: CASSALLAGGYNEQFF.

This clone appeared a single time. This chain joins TRBV4-2 and TRBJ1-1; possible D gene TRBD1, 5 bases. Trimming shortened V by 1 base and J by 7 bases, and 13 bases separated the two germline ends. CDR1 is LGHNA, CDR2 YNFKEQ, per germline. This CDR3 has 14 residues. The CDR3 DNA reads TGTGCCAGCAGCCAAGCGCAGGGAGGCGGTGAAGCTTTCTTT. It encodes CASSQAQGGGEAFF.

This chain joins TRBV6-1 and TRBJ1-1, with a tentative D call TRBD1 (5 bases). V was clipped by 2 bases and J by 1 base, with 8 bases between them. CDR3 length: 14 residues. Germline V gene lookup returns CDR1 MNHNS and CDR2 SASEGT. CDR3 nucleotide sequence: TGTGCCAGCAGTGAAAGGGGAGGGAACACTGAAGCTTTCTTT. As protein: CASSERGGNTEAFF.